This T cell receptor beta chain stems from a study of T cells in Graves' hyperthyroidism and ophthalmopathy. This clonotype came up many times. The source material, RNA transcripts, was used to amplify TCR beta CDR3 regions. First-round RT-PCR targeting the TCR CDR3 was performed with the HTBI primer set. TCRdb re-analysed the multiplex PCR reads in MiXCR, keeping a single row per CDR3 protein. This table has approximately 250,000 distinct CDR3 sequences, approximately 25% appearing once. The ends were cut back, 2 bases at V and 5 bases at J, with 22 bases in the middle. Germline assignment: CDR1 SGHDT and CDR2 YYEEEE. The CDR3 has 17 residues.

The receptor was isolated from a woman aged 40 to 50 with Graves' ophthalmopathy. V is TRBV5-6 and J is TRBJ1-2, with no clear D. Sequenced sample: blood. As DNA, the CDR3 is TGTGCCAGCAGCTTTGAAGGCAGTCCCCAAGGGTTTTATGGCTACACCTTC. It yields the protein CASSFEGSPQGFYGYTF.